The T cell receptor beta chain under discussion was sequenced for a study of T cell responses to AZD1222 COVID-19 vaccine. A note on this clone: As yet, its antigen is unknown.

Whole-study results and caveats: Repertoire samples came only from after the peak T cell response. Along spike, vaccine-associated CD4 TCRs were found throughout, with dominance at 160-218 and 743-854.

The CDR3 extends over 14 amino acids. Trimming pared 4 bases from V and 8 bases from J, leaving 14 bases between. Per the germline V gene, CDR1 is LGHDT and CDR2 is YNNKEL (reference sequence). Sequencing used immunoSEQ multiplex PCR; TCRdb keeps in-frame clones, though not all of them. Among about 150,000 clones listed, around 91% were seen once. Sequenced here: peripheral blood, sampled on day 0 of AZD1222 vaccination. This sequence originates from an adult in good health. This chain uses TRBV3-1 (or the pseudogene TRBV3-2) with TRBJ1-4; D is perhaps TRBD1 (6 bases). CDR3 coding DNA: TGTGCCAGCAGCCCCCACCAGGACAGAGAAAAACTGTTTTTT. Amino acid sequence: CASSPHQDREKLFF.